These T cell receptor beta chains were read from a single sample in a study of CD8 T cells in Susac syndrome. TCRdb re-analysed the immunoSEQ multiplex PCR reads in MiXCR, keeping a single row per CDR3 protein. Of 300,000 or so distinct CDR3 sequences listed, around 92% are singletons. Sequencing used CD4+ T cells from PBMCs. These receptors came from a human donor with multiple sclerosis. Each CDR3 is given with its conserved first and last residue. The D gene is left open where the match is weak. Expanded clones get a size class; other rows say once, few or many, or leave the size out.

CDR3	DNA	size	V	D	J
CAWQRDRGDTQYF	TGTGCCTGGCAGCGGGACAGAGGCGATACGCAGTATTTT	-	TRBV30	-	TRBJ2-3
CASTLGASYNEQFF	TGCGCCAGCACCCTAGGGGCGTCCTACAATGAGCAGTTCTTC	-	TRBV5-1	-	TRBJ2-1
CASSSQSTNYGYTF	TGTGCCAGCTCAAGCCAGTCGACTAACTATGGCTACACCTTC	once	TRBV18	-	TRBJ1-2
CSAGRGTGYTF	TGCAGTGCAGGTCGCGGTACGGGCTACACCTTC	-	TRBV20-1	-	TRBJ1-2
CSVEITGGTGELFF	TGCAGCGTTGAAATAACAGGGGGGACCGGGGAGCTGTTTTTT	once	TRBV29-1	TRBD1	TRBJ2-2
CASSSQGARDTQYF	TGTGCCAGCAGCTCACAGGGGGCGAGAGATACGCAGTATTTT	-	TRBV7-3	TRBD1	TRBJ2-3
CASSFPLGTEDTQYF	TGCGCCAGCAGCTTCCCACTCGGGACCGAAGATACGCAGTATTTT	-	TRBV5-1	-	TRBJ2-3
CSAPDRTGGAVETQYF	TGCAGTGCGCCAGACCGGACAGGGGGGGCTGTAGAGACCCAGTACTTC	-	TRBV20-1	TRBD1	TRBJ2-5
CSAPGLPQETQYF	TGCAGTGCCCCGGGACTACCTCAAGAGACCCAGTACTTC	-	TRBV20-1	TRBD2	TRBJ2-5
CAWRLGQSSYEQYF	TGTGCCTGGAGATTGGGACAATCCTCCTACGAGCAGTACTTC	-	TRBV30	-	TRBJ2-7
CAIGSGTAETQYF	TGTGCCATCGGATCCGGGACAGCAGAGACCCAGTACTTC	-	TRBV10-3	TRBD1	TRBJ2-5
CASSSGTFTYEQYF	TGTGCTAGCAGCTCCGGGACTTTTACCTACGAGCAGTACTTC	-	TRBV7-7	-	TRBJ2-7
CSGTRGSSATDTQYF	TGCAGTGGAACGAGGGGTAGTAGCGCTACAGATACGCAGTATTTT	-	TRBV20-1	-	TRBJ2-3
CASSRGTNEKLFF	TGTGCCAGCTCCAGGGGAACTAATGAAAAACTGTTTTTT	-	TRBV13	-	TRBJ1-4
CASSYTLAGETQYF	TGTGCCAGCAGTTACACACTAGCCGGAGAGACCCAGTACTTC	-	TRBV6-6	-	TRBJ2-5
CASSEGRVGVSSTEAFF	TGTGCCAGCAGTGAGGGCAGGGTCGGTGTGAGTAGCACTGAAGCTTTCTTT	-	TRBV2	-	TRBJ1-1
CASSQYQGYNYGYTF	TGTGCCAGCAGCCAATATCAGGGCTATAACTATGGCTACACCTTC	-	TRBV3-1	-	TRBJ1-2
CASSFSGAEETQYF	TGCGCCAGCAGCTTTTCGGGGGCGGAAGAGACCCAGTACTTC	once	TRBV5-4	-	TRBJ2-5
CASSLDRGFLAFF	TGTGCCAGCAGTCTGGACAGGGGATTTTTAGCTTTCTTT	-	TRBV12-3/TRBV12-4	TRBD1	TRBJ1-1
CASSPNMGRPLMNTEAFF	TGTGCCAGCAGCCCTAACATGGGACGGCCACTTATGAACACTGAAGCTTTCTTT	-	TRBV27	-	TRBJ1-1
CSALPRTSGDYNEQFF	TGCAGTGCTCTCCCACGGACTAGCGGGGATTACAATGAGCAGTTCTTC	-	TRBV20-1	TRBD2	TRBJ2-1
CASSQGGRGNSPLHF	TGTGCCAGCAGCCAGGGGGGGCGCGGGAATTCACCCCTCCACTTT	-	TRBV3-1	-	TRBJ1-6
CASSGRLNTEAFF	TGTGCCAGCAGTGGTCGTTTGAACACTGAAGCTTTCTTT	-	TRBV2	-	TRBJ1-1
CASSPSDRALTDTQYF	TGTGCCAGCTCACCCTCGGACCGGGCCCTCACAGATACGCAGTATTTT	-	TRBV18	-	TRBJ2-3
CASREAGPRTGELFF	TGTGCCAGCAGAGAGGCAGGGCCGCGCACCGGGGAGCTGTTTTTT	-	TRBV25-1	-	TRBJ2-2
CATSPRTADNNSPLHF	TGTGCCACCAGCCCCCGGACAGCGGATAATAATTCACCCCTCCACTTT	-	TRBV15	-	TRBJ1-6
CASSTRVQETQYF	TGTGCCAGCAGCACGAGGGTACAAGAGACCCAGTACTTC	few	TRBV14	-	TRBJ2-5
CASSQAGRYNEQFF	TGTGCCAGCAGCCAAGCTGGGCGGTACAATGAGCAGTTCTTC	-	TRBV4-2	-	TRBJ2-1
CAWSVGGRAFF	TGTGCCTGGAGTGTCGGGGGACGAGCTTTCTTT	once	TRBV30	-	TRBJ1-1
CASSLGQANTEAFF	TGTGCCAGCAGTTTAGGTCAGGCGAACACTGAAGCTTTCTTT	-	TRBV12-3/TRBV12-4	-	TRBJ1-1
CSARGTGTANYGYTF	TGCAGTGCTAGAGGGACAGGGACTGCTAACTATGGCTACACCTTC	-	TRBV20-1	TRBD1	TRBJ1-2
CSVGGQTSSYNEQFF	TGCAGCGTTGGCGGGCAGACGAGCTCCTACAATGAGCAGTTCTTC	once	TRBV29-1	-	TRBJ2-1
CATRGSDTQYF	TGTGCCACTCGAGGGTCAGATACGCAGTATTTT	-	TRBV2	-	TRBJ2-3
CASRGTPTDTQYF	TGTGCCAGCAGGGGAACACCCACAGATACGCAGTATTTT	-	TRBV2	-	TRBJ2-3
CASSYGQNNEQFF	TGTGCCAGCAGTTACGGGCAGAACAATGAGCAGTTCTTC	-	TRBV6-2/TRBV6-3	-	TRBJ2-1
CASSYGTGRLQYQQFF	TGTGCCAGCAGTTACGGGACAGGGCGTTTACAATATCAGCAGTTCTTC	-	TRBV6-2/TRBV6-3	TRBD1	TRBJ2-1
CASSLTSGGIPYNEQFF	TGTGCCAGCAGCCTTACTAGCGGGGGCATCCCCTACAATGAGCAGTTCTTC	-	TRBV7-3	TRBD2	TRBJ2-1
CASKGLAGGIQYF	TGTGCCAGCAAGGGACTAGCGGGAGGCATTCAGTACTTC	-	TRBV2	TRBD2	TRBJ2-4
CASRGTGGNEAFF	TGTGCCAGCAGGGGTACCGGGGGAAACGAAGCTTTCTTT	once	TRBV6-5	-	TRBJ1-1
CASSSAGIRTDTQYF	TGTGCCAGCAGCTCAGCAGGCATTCGCACAGATACGCAGTATTTT	-	TRBV7-2	-	TRBJ2-3
CASSEAGQNNSPLHF	TGTGCCAGCAGTGAGGCCGGACAGAATAATTCACCCCTCCACTTT	-	TRBV2	-	TRBJ1-6
CAWTQPRWTEAFF	TGTGCCTGGACACAGCCTAGATGGACTGAAGCTTTCTTT	-	TRBV30	-	TRBJ1-1
CASSLGTGSEQYF	TGCGCCAGCAGCCTAGGGACAGGGAGCGAGCAGTACTTC	-	TRBV5-1	TRBD1	TRBJ2-7
CASSLPVPGTIRGWPQHF	TGTGCCAGCAGCTTGCCGGTACCCGGGACAATAAGGGGATGGCCCCAGCATTTT	-	TRBV5-6	-	TRBJ1-5
CASSRRHPNQPQHF	TGTGCCAGTAGTAGGCGACACCCCAATCAGCCCCAGCATTTT	-	TRBV19	-	TRBJ1-5
CSAKSRGANSGANVLTF	TGCAGTGCTAAATCACGGGGCGCTAACTCTGGGGCCAACGTCCTGACTTTC	-	TRBV20-1	-	TRBJ2-6
CASSQDGTSGVTDTQYF	TGTGCCAGCAGCCAAGACGGAACTAGCGGAGTCACAGATACGCAGTATTTT	-	TRBV4-2	TRBD2	TRBJ2-3
CASSQDWDRSYNEQFF	TGTGCCAGCAGCCAAGATTGGGACCGCTCCTACAATGAGCAGTTCTTC	-	TRBV4-2	-	TRBJ2-1
CSARVQYYGYTF	TGCAGTGCTAGAGTACAATACTATGGCTACACCTTC	-	TRBV20-1	-	TRBJ1-2